This entry concerns a single T cell receptor beta chain. Its antigen remains unknown. This specimen comes from a study of T cell responses to AZD1222 COVID-19 vaccine. Only in-frame clones appear in the TCRdb table, and some are missing; sequencing was by immunoSEQ multiplex PCR. In the table there are roughly 97,000 clones, about 90% of which are singletons. General study results and limits: In all cases, repertoires were sampled only after the peak T cell response. Spike was spanned by vaccine-associated CD4 TCRs, which were dominant at 160-218 and 743-854.

V lost 5 bases, J lost 4 bases, and 16 bases lay in between. The germline V gene has CDR1 MRHNA and CDR2 SNTAGT. The CDR3 runs to 15 residues. The rearrangement joins TRBV6-4 to TRBJ2-3, with D perhaps TRBD2 (6 bases). Sample: peripheral blood, taken on day 0 of AZD1222 vaccination. This clonotype was obtained from an adult in good health. The DNA for the CDR3 is TGTGCCAGCAGTCCCGTGTTGGGAGGACCAGATACGCAGTATTTT. Its translation: CASSPVLGGPDTQYF.